This entry lists 14 T cell receptor beta chains sequenced from one sample in a study of a mutant IDH1 vaccine in newly diagnosed glioma. Time point defined: week 23, last vaccination. The content of each vaccine dose was 300 ug of mutant IDH1 20-mer peptide, and topical imiquimod accompanied it. The assay was immunoSEQ multiplex PCR, and TCRdb's table has in-frame clones only and misses some. The sample has tens of thousands of clones; roughly 85% are singletons. These receptors have no known antigen. The specimen was PBMCs, collected from a glioma patient whose treatment included an IDH1 peptide vaccine. The source is a woman aged 45 to 65 with glioma.

V and J are TRBV6-1 and TRBJ2-5; D call uncertain. The germline V gene has CDR1 MNHNS and CDR2 SASEGT. Trimming removed 6 bases from V and 0 bases from J, with 11 bases in between. This CDR3 has 14 residues. As DNA, the CDR3 is TGTGCCAGCAGCATACCCAGGTACCAAGAGACCCAGTACTTC. It translates to CASSIPRYQETQYF.

The chain has TRBV10-3 and TRBJ1-2; 8 bases are shared with TRBD1. J was trimmed by 2 bases and V by 4 bases; bases with no gene match: 12. The CDR3 totals 17 residues. The germline gives CDR1 ENHRY, CDR2 SYGVKD. The CDR3, as DNA: TGTGCCATCAGTGGCCAAAGCAGACAGGGGCGAAACTATGGCTACACCTTC. Translation gives CAISGQSRQGRNYGYTF.

The chain is built from TRBV11-2 and TRBJ2-3, with unresolved D. The germline V gene encodes CDR1 SGHAT and CDR2 FQNNGV. V lost 3 bases and J lost 0, with 7 bases in between. CDR3 length: 14 residues. Here the CDR3 DNA reads TGTGCCAGCAGCTTTTTGCGGAGCACAGATACGCAGTATTTT. It codes for CASSFLRSTDTQYF.

The chain combines TRBV6-5 with TRBJ2-5, with 10 bases lining up with TRBD1. The trim removed 6 bases at V and 5 bases at J, leaving 6 bases unmatched. The CDR3 loop spans 14 amino acids. Looked up from germline, CDR1 is MNHEY and CDR2 is SVGAGI. CDR3 sequence: CASSLTGGRETQYF. As DNA, the CDR3 is TGTGCCAGCAGCCTGACAGGGGGCAGGGAGACCCAGTACTTC.

The rearrangement joins TRBV2 to TRBJ2-7, with D possibly being TRBD2 (6 bases). The V end was cut by 4 bases, the J end by 6 bases, with 10 bases between. Germline-derived CDR1 and CDR2 are SNHLY and FYNNEI. This CDR3 region has 12 residues. The CDR3 sequence: CASSVTGLEQYF. The CDR3 DNA follows: TGTGCCAGCAGTGTGACGGGACTCGAGCAGTACTTC. Full variable domain (remainder filled in from reference TRBV2 and TRBJ2-7): EPEVTQTPSHQVTQMGQEVILRCVPISNHLYFYWYRQILGQKVEFLVSFYNNEISEKSEIFDDQFSVERPDGSNFTLKIRSTKLEDSAMYFCASSVTGLEQYFGPGTRLTVT.

J is TRBJ2-7 and V is TRBV4-1; 7 bases fit TRBD2. This CDR3 region has 17 residues. Trimming took 1 base from V and 3 from J; bases not matched to a gene: 12. The V gene's germline CDR1 is MGHRA and CDR2 YSYEKL. CDR3 amino acids: CASSQAGRGLDVYEQYF. In nucleotides, the CDR3 is TGCGCCAGCAGCCAAGCCGGGCGAGGACTAGACGTCTACGAGCAGTACTTC.

The chain carries TRBV5-8 and TRBJ2-1, with 11 nucleotides matching TRBD2. The V segment lost 4 bases and the J segment 4 bases; nucleotides outside the gene matches: 4. This CDR3 spans 15 amino acids. CDR1 SGHTS and CDR2 YDEGEE come from the germline V gene. CDR3 in amino acids: CASSPGTSGYNEQFF. The CDR3 coding sequence is TGTGCCAGCAGCCCCGGGACTAGCGGTTACAATGAGCAGTTCTTC.

The chain has TRBV6-5 and TRBJ1-5; D not certain. Trimming shortened V by 2 bases and J by 4 bases, and 6 bases separated the two germline ends. CDR1 and CDR2 (germline): MNHEY, SVGAGI. This CDR3 is 13 amino acids long. The CDR3 bases are TGTGCCAGCAGTTACGGTCCGAATCAGCCCCAGCATTTT. Protein sequence: CASSYGPNQPQHF.

The chain joins TRBV7-8 to TRBJ2-7; D remains ambiguous. Germline CDR1 and CDR2: SGHVS and FQNEAQ. With 1 base removed from V and 3 bases from J, the gap between germline ends came to 1 base. The CDR3 sequence is 11 residues long. The CDR3 coding sequence is TGTGCCAGCAGCTTAGTCTACGAGCAGTACTTC. Protein sequence: CASSLVYEQYF.

The chain carries TRBV6-4 and TRBJ2-2; D remains ambiguous. V lost 2 bases and J 7 bases, leaving 8 bases between the germline ends. Germline lookup yields CDR1 MRHNA and CDR2 SNTAGT. The CDR3 runs to 13 residues. DNA for the CDR3: TGTGCCAGCAGTGACACGTCCAACGGGGAGCTGTTTTTT. Its translation is CASSDTSNGELFF.

V gene TRBV15 combines with J gene TRBJ1-2; D uncertain. The CDR3 has 17 residues. The V and J ends lost 2 bases and 2 bases respectively, with 18 bases between them. Germline assignment: CDR1 LNHNV and CDR2 YYDKDF (reference sequence). CDR3 nucleotides: TGTGCCACCAGCAGACCTCCCGGCGGAAGGGAAAACTATGGCTACACCTTC. It specifies CATSRPPGGRENYGYTF.

The chain carries TRBV2 and TRBJ2-7; D perhaps matches TRBD1 (6 bases). V was cut by 6 bases and J by 0 bases, with 12 bases left in between. The V gene's germline CDR1 is SNHLY and CDR2 FYNNEI. The CDR3 is 14 residues long. CDR3 DNA sequence: TGTGCCAGCAGGGGTGGGGGCATCTCCTACGAGCAGTACTTC. Amino acids: CASRGGGISYEQYF. Drawing the rest from reference TRBV2 and TRBJ2-7, the complete variable domain is EPEVTQTPSHQVTQMGQEVILRCVPISNHLYFYWYRQILGQKVEFLVSFYNNEISEKSEIFDDQFSVERPDGSNFTLKIRSTKLEDSAMYFCASRGGGISYEQYFGPGTRLTVT.

The rearrangement uses TRBV5-4 and TRBJ2-7; TRBD2 might be the D (5 bases). Between the trimmed V and J ends, which lost 0 bases and 7 bases, there was a span of 11 bases. The V gene's germline CDR1 is SGHNT and CDR2 YYREEE (reference sequence). The CDR3 has 13 amino acids. CDR3 in amino acids: CASSLAVGEEQYF. DNA of the CDR3: TGTGCCAGCAGCTTGGCTGTCGGGGAAGAGCAGTACTTC.

This clone was counted a single time. The chain joins TRBV7-9 to TRBJ2-7; no definite D call. CDR3 length: 14 amino acids. Germline values: CDR1 SEHNR, CDR2 FQNEAQ (reference sequence). Trimming cost V 2 bases and J 5 bases, with 13 bases left between them. The CDR3 region has the DNA TGTGCCAGCAGCTTACTAGTAATGAGCCACGAGCAGTACTTC. It is translated as CASSLLVMSHEQYF.